Following are 30 T cell receptor beta chains from one sample sequenced in a study of CD8 T cells in Susac syndrome (dated by TCRdb to 2018 to 2020). To prepare the library, the immunoSEQ multiplex PCR assay was applied. RNA was extracted using the RNeasy kit, and about 0.5 to 1 microgram was reverse transcribed with random hexamers. TCRdb reran the public reads through fastp at Q25 and MiXCR, keeping productive beta chains. Records with the same CDR3 protein are collapsed into one entry carrying the most frequent genes and DNA. This sample comprises 130,000 or so distinct CDR3 sequences, 80% to 85% of them detected only once. The ten largest clonotypes hold around 0.49% of the sample. The sample was CD8+ T cells from PBMCs. The receptors were gathered from a human donor with multiple sclerosis.

This sequence joins TRBV7-9 and TRBJ1-1; unclear D gene. V lost 1 base to trimming and J lost 7 bases, with 7 bases between them. The CDR3 spans 12 residues. Germline values: CDR1 SEHNR, CDR2 FQNEAQ (reference sequence). DNA for the CDR3: TGTGCCAGCAGCTTAGAAGGCAGTGAAGCTTTCTTT. This codes for CASSLEGSEAFF.

The chain links TRBV27 to TRBJ2-7; D not certain. Trimming removed 7 bases at V and 5 bases at J, with 15 bases between. Germline V CDR1 and CDR2: MNHEY, SMNVEV (reference sequence). The CDR3 is 13 amino acids. The CDR3, as DNA: TGTGCCAGCATCGACCCTAAAGAGGACGAGCAGTACGTC. Residues: CASIDPKEDEQYV.

This chain joins TRBV5-5 and TRBJ2-7; the D gene could be TRBD1 or TRBD2 (5 bases each). Germline CDR1 is SGHKS and CDR2 is YYEKEE (reference sequence). The CDR3 spans 15 residues. V lost 0 bases and J 4 bases, leaving 14 bases between the germline ends. CDR3 in DNA: TGTGCCAGCAGCTTGGACCGGGACCCAATTTACGAGCAGTACGTC. Residues: CASSLDRDPIYEQYV.

The chain joins TRBV29-1 to TRBJ2-7; 10 bases are a match to TRBD1. This CDR3 has 14 amino acids. J lost 2 bases, V lost 6 bases, and 7 bases had no gene match. The germline V gene has CDR1 SQVTM and CDR2 ANQGSEA. This CDR3 reads CSVAPGQGPYEQYF. In nucleotides, the CDR3 is TGCAGCGTCGCCCCGGGACAGGGGCCCTACGAGCAGTACTTC.

The chain is built from TRBV11-2 and TRBJ2-1, with TRBD2 matching over 7 bases. This CDR3 is built from 17 residues. Germline lookup yields CDR1 SGHAT and CDR2 FQNNGV. With 1 base clipped from V and 2 bases from J, the junction kept 8 bases outside the gene matches. This CDR3 is CASSLAGAGVTYNEQFF. The CDR3 DNA is TGTGCCAGCAGCTTAGCCGGGGCGGGAGTAACCTACAATGAGCAGTTCTTC.

The chain combines TRBV4-1 with TRBJ1-4; D perhaps matches TRBD1 (5 bases). Germline assignment: CDR1 MGHRA and CDR2 YSYEKL. The CDR3 length is 16 residues. V lost 4 bases and J lost 8, with 20 bases in between. The CDR3 bases are TGCGCCAGCAGCCCCCGTACGGGGGAGGGGCGGGAAAAACTGTTTTTT. Translation: CASSPRTGEGREKLFF.

This sequence joins TRBV12-3 or TRBV12-4 and TRBJ2-7; D is undetermined. The CDR3 spans 13 residues. CDR3 residues: CVSSLGSSYEQYV. The CDR3 nucleotides read TGTGTCAGCAGTTTAGGTTCCTCCTACGAGCAGTACGTC.

This rearrangement joins TRBV2 to TRBJ1-4, with 8 bases fitting TRBD1. The J segment lost 7 bases and the V segment lost 6 bases, leaving 7 bases of the junction unmatched. Looked up from germline, CDR1 is SNHLY and CDR2 is FYNNEI. The CDR3 extends over 14 amino acids. The CDR3 DNA reads as TGTGCCAGCAGCCTAGGACAGGGAGTTGAAAAACTGTTTTTT. It specifies CASSLGQGVEKLFF.

This clonotype appeared once. The chain recombines TRBV21-1 with TRBJ1-5; TRBD1 reflects the table's D call only, with no check against the DNA. TRBV21-1 is shown as a pseudogene. This CDR3 is 13 amino acids long. CDR3 DNA sequence: TGTGCCAGCAGCAAACAGGGGTATCAGCCCCAGCATTTT. It translates to CASSKQGYQPQHF.

J is TRBJ2-1 and V is TRBV7-9, with TRBD1 matching 9 bases. There are 17 residues in the CDR3. V was clipped by 4 bases and J by 10 bases; unmatched bases: 17. Germline V CDR1 and CDR2: SEHNR, FQNEAQ (reference sequence). CDR3 in amino acids: CASSSPWEGTGLREQFF. The CDR3 DNA sequence: TGTGCCAGCAGCTCCCCCTGGGAAGGGACAGGGCTTCGGGAGCAGTTCTTC.

This clonotype was observed once. This chain connects TRBV3-1 to TRBJ1-1; 8 bases line up with TRBD1. Trimming at V came to 4 bases and at J to 3 bases, leaving 13 bases not matched to a gene. The CDR3 is 17 amino acids. Germline V gene lookup returns CDR1 LGHDT and CDR2 YNNKEL (reference sequence). The CDR3 loop is CASSLGTGWYIHTEAFF. The CDR3 DNA reads TGTGCCAGCAGCCTCGGGACAGGTTGGTACATCCACACTGAAGCTTTCTTT.

This clonotype has only a few counts. The rearrangement links TRBV9 to TRBJ1-1, with 10 nucleotides matching TRBD1. Trimming took 7 bases from V and 4 from J; bases not matched to a gene: 7. Germline V lookup: CDR1 SGDLS, CDR2 YYNGEE. This CDR3 comprises 14 residues. The CDR3 bases are TGTGCCAGCTCCCTGGGACAGGGGATCACTGAAGCTTTCTTT. Amino acid sequence: CASSLGQGITEAFF.

V is TRBV4-1 and J is TRBJ1-1, with D hard to call. V lost 3 bases, J lost 1 base, and 12 bases lay in between. The CDR3 loop spans 15 amino acids. Germline loops: CDR1 MGHRA, CDR2 YSYEKL. The CDR3 sequence is CASSHVASENTEAFF. The CDR3 coding sequence is TGCGCCAGCAGCCATGTCGCCTCAGAGAACACTGAAGCTTTCTTT.

The chain's CDR3 is CASSRQGYDEQYF. The CDR3 nucleotides are TGTGCCAGCAGCCGACAGGGTTATGACGAGCAGTACTTC. This rearrangement joins TRBV7-9 to TRBJ2-7; TRBD1 matches at 7 bases. J was trimmed by 5 bases and V by 5 bases; bases with no gene match: 6. From germline, CDR1 is SEHNR and CDR2 FQNEAQ (reference sequence). CDR3 size: 13 residues.

The V call is TRBV12-3 or TRBV12-4, the J call TRBJ1-5; 7 bases align to TRBD1. V shed 5 bases and J 3 bases; nucleotides not matched to a gene: 4. This CDR3 has 14 amino acids. CDR3: CASSPGTANQPQHF. As DNA, the CDR3 is TGTGCCAGCAGTCCGGGGACAGCCAATCAGCCCCAGCATTTT.

This clonotype was seen just once. The chain uses TRBV7-9 and TRBJ2-1, with 8 bases that match TRBD2. Per the germline V gene, CDR1 is SEHNR and CDR2 is FQNEAQ (reference sequence). The CDR3 has 16 amino acids. The V gene end was trimmed by 5 bases and the J gene end by 5 bases; junction bases not matched to a gene: 11. CDR3 DNA sequence: TGTGCCAGCAGCCCCTTGGCGAGCGGGGGAGACAATGAGCAGTTCTTC. It translates to CASSPLASGGDNEQFF.

The genes are TRBV7-8 and TRBJ2-7; D is possibly TRBD2 (7 bases). CDR3 length: 16 residues. Germline CDR1 SGHVS, CDR2 FQNEAQ. V was cut by 1 base and J by 3 bases, with 16 bases left in between. DNA for the CDR3: TGTGCCAGCAGCTTAGGAGGGGGGACTACAAACTACGAGCAGTACTTC. It translates to CASSLGGGTTNYEQYF.

V and J are TRBV11-3 and TRBJ2-1; possibly TRBD1 for D (6 bases). With 5 bases removed from V and 3 bases from J, the gap between germline ends came to 20 bases. Per germline, CDR1 SGHNT and CDR2 YENEEA. The CDR3 contains 17 residues. CDR3 residues: CASSPRNEGVDYNEQFF. The CDR3, as DNA: TGTGCCAGCAGCCCCCGAAACGAGGGGGTCGACTACAATGAGCAGTTCTTC.

This clonotype has just one count. The junction departs from germline at one end; a sequencing error may be responsible. This rearrangement joins TRBV20-1 to TRBJ1-1; D is uncertain. The CDR3 sequence is 15 residues long. Germline CDR1 is DFQATT and CDR2 is SNEGSKA (reference sequence). The CDR3 coding sequence is TGCAGTGCTAGCGCCTCCTCGCGGACGGTCCTGGAAGCTCTCTTT. Protein: CSASASSRTVLEALF.

This clonotype has only a few counts. The chain carries TRBV11-2 and TRBJ2-5; D is possibly TRBD2 (5 bases). The CDR3 loop spans 17 amino acids. Trimming removed 4 bases at V and 2 bases at J, with 20 bases between. Germline V gene sequence: CDR1 SGHAT, CDR2 FQNNGV. CDR3 sequence (DNA): TGTGCCAGCAGCTCGGACTCGGACGGACGTCCGCAAGAGACCCAGTACTTC. Its translation: CASSSDSDGRPQETQYF.

The chain has TRBV15 and TRBJ2-1; 9 nucleotides line up with TRBD1. This CDR3 comprises 15 residues. The ends lost 5 bases at V and 3 bases at J; junction bases unmatched: 5. Germline CDR1 LNHNV, CDR2 YYDKDF (reference sequence). In nucleotides, the CDR3 is TGTGCCACCAGCGGAGGGACAGGGTACTACAATGAGCAGTTCTTC. Translation gives CATSGGTGYYNEQFF.

The chain employs TRBV5-1 and TRBJ1-2; D gene uncertain. Trimming removed 1 base from V and 4 bases from J, with 11 bases in between. The CDR3 loop spans 14 amino acids. The germline gives CDR1 SGHRS, CDR2 YFSETQ. The CDR3: CASSLRGSTYGYTF. In nucleotides, the CDR3 is TGCGCCAGCAGCTTGAGAGGGTCTACCTATGGCTACACCTTC.

This chain links TRBV12-3 or TRBV12-4 with TRBJ2-5, with D possibly TRBD1 on 6 matching bases. The V and J ends lost 6 bases and 5 bases respectively, with 16 bases between them. This CDR3 has 14 amino acids. CDR3 sequence: CASRTWGLRETQYF. The CDR3 bases are TGTGCCAGCAGGACATGGGGGCTCCGGGAGACCCAGTACTTC.

The chain couples TRBV6-2 or TRBV6-3 to TRBJ1-5; no reliable D call. The V gene lost 5 bases and the J gene lost 5 bases, with 13 bases spanning the gap. CDR3 length: 14 residues. Germline values: CDR1 MNHEY, CDR2 SVGEGT. CDR3 in amino acids: CASSIDGSYQPQHF. The DNA for the CDR3 is TGTGCCAGCAGTATAGATGGGAGTTATCAGCCCCAGCATTTT.

V is TRBV19 and J is TRBJ2-1; 10 bases line up with TRBD2. Per the germline V gene, CDR1 is LNHDA and CDR2 is SQIVND (reference sequence). V gave up 10 bases and J gave up 5 bases; unmatched junction bases: 20. The CDR3 has 18 amino acids. The CDR3 here is CATRGRGYGLAEDNEQFF. In nucleotides, the CDR3 is TGTGCCACCCGAGGGAGGGGTTATGGACTAGCGGAGGACAATGAGCAGTTCTTC.

V usage is TRBV7-2 and J usage is TRBJ2-3; D unclear. The CDR3 covers 14 residues. Germline lookup yields CDR1 SGHTA and CDR2 FQGNSA. The germline V and J ends were trimmed by 5 bases and 0 bases, with 9 bases remaining between them. The CDR3 sequence is CASSPWVSTDTQYF. Written as DNA, the CDR3 is TGTGCCAGCAGCCCGTGGGTGAGCACAGATACGCAGTATTTT.

This chain connects TRBV27 to TRBJ2-1; possibly TRBD2 for D (5 bases). With 6 bases removed from V and 5 bases from J, the gap between germline ends came to 17 bases. This CDR3 region has 15 residues. In germline, CDR1 is MNHEY, CDR2 SMNVEV (reference sequence). The CDR3 loop is CASSYSGEGHNEQFF. The CDR3 DNA follows: TGTGCCAGCAGCTACAGCGGAGAGGGTCACAATGAGCAGTTCTTC.

The DNA of the CDR3 is TGTGCTATATTGGGGAATGAGCAGTTCTTC. This sequence encodes CAILGNEQFF. The chain has TRBV12-5 and TRBJ2-1; no firm D call. Per the germline V gene, CDR1 is LGHNT and CDR2 is FRNRAP. The CDR3 sequence is 10 residues long. V shed 10 bases and J shed 7 bases, with 8 bases lying between them.

The V gene is TRBV6-2 or TRBV6-3, the J gene TRBJ2-3, with 11 nucleotides matching TRBD2. The germline V gene encodes CDR1 MNHEY and CDR2 SVGEGT. The CDR3 length is 16 residues. V was clipped by 2 bases and J by 3 bases; unmatched bases: 4. Written as DNA, the CDR3 is TGTGCCAGCAGTTACGCGACTAGCGGGACAACAGATACGCAGTATTTT. Its protein product is CASSYATSGTTDTQYF.

This sequence joins TRBV4-1 and TRBJ2-2; no firm D call. The germline V gene has CDR1 MGHRA and CDR2 YSYEKL. The CDR3 is 16 residues long. The V end was cut by 0 bases, the J end by 0 bases, with 8 bases between. The CDR3 loop is CASSQDPASNTGELFF. The CDR3 region has the DNA TGCGCCAGCAGCCAAGATCCAGCGTCGAACACCGGGGAGCTGTTTTTT.